The 13 T cell receptor beta chains reported below all come from one sample, sequenced in a study of blood T cell repertoires in COVID-19. Libraries were prepared by immunoSEQ multiplex PCR; TCRdb keeps only in-frame clonotypes and omits some of them. The sample records some 160,000 clones, 89% being singletons. The source material was peripheral blood. These TCRs come from a man aged 55 to 70 with acute or convalescent COVID-19.

Details on this clone: Mismatch with germline at one junction end may stem from a read error. The V gene is TRBV2, the J gene TRBJ1-4, with D possibly being TRBD1 (6 bases). This CDR3 spans 11 amino acids. CDR1 and CDR2 from the germline V gene are SNHLY and FYNNEI. This CDR3 is CASSETGRSVF. CDR3 nucleotides: TGTGCCAGCAGTGAAACAGGGAGATCTGTTTTT.

This chain uses TRBV5-6 with TRBJ2-7; 11 bases agree with TRBD1. The CDR3 extends over 16 amino acids. The germline V gene has CDR1 SGHDT and CDR2 YYEEEE. The trim removed 1 base at V and 6 bases at J, leaving 9 bases unmatched. CDR3 coding DNA: TGTGCCAGCAGCTTGAGGCCGGGGACAGGGGGTGCCGAGCAGTACTTC. Amino acids: CASSLRPGTGGAEQYF.

This clone was counted at least ten times. The genes are TRBV2 and TRBJ1-6, with 9 bases fitting TRBD1. V shed 4 bases and J 9 bases; nucleotides not matched to a gene: 7. Germline lookup yields CDR1 SNHLY and CDR2 FYNNEI. The CDR3 totals 15 residues. CDR3 residues: CASSAGGQGGSPLHF. In DNA form, the CDR3 reads TGTGCCAGCAGTGCCGGGGGACAGGGCGGTTCACCCCTCCACTTT.

This chain joins TRBV7-2 and TRBJ1-1; D is unresolved. V dropped 3 bases and J dropped 1 base, with 12 bases sitting between them. This CDR3 spans 15 amino acids. The germline gives CDR1 SGHTA, CDR2 FQGNSA. The CDR3 protein is CASSLNGERNTEAFF. CDR3 coding DNA: TGTGCCAGCAGCTTGAACGGGGAGCGGAACACTGAAGCTTTCTTT.

This clone was counted once. This chain uses TRBV20-1 with TRBJ1-4, with unresolved D. Per germline, CDR1 DFQATT and CDR2 SNEGSKA (reference sequence). V was pared by 3 bases and J by 3 bases, with 8 bases between. The CDR3 has 13 residues. The CDR3 protein is CSASEQSNEKLFF. The CDR3 bases are TGCAGTGCTAGTGAGCAGTCTAATGAAAAACTGTTTTTT.

The chain has TRBV30 and TRBJ2-3; tentatively, D is TRBD2 (7 bases). The germline V gene has CDR1 GTSNPN and CDR2 SVGIG (reference sequence). The V end was cut by 0 bases, the J end by 2 bases, with 12 bases between. The CDR3 loop spans 15 amino acids. In nucleotides, the CDR3 is TGTGCCTGGAGTGTTGGGGGGGCCGACACAGATACGCAGTATTTT. Protein sequence: CAWSVGGADTDTQYF.

This chain connects TRBV7-8 to TRBJ1-3; no clear D. The germline gives CDR1 SGHVS, CDR2 FQNEAQ. The CDR3 loop spans 17 amino acids. V lost 5 bases and J 4 bases, leaving 21 bases between the germline ends. The CDR3 DNA is TGTGCCAGCAGCCCCAGCGTTTACCCACCTGCGGGAAACACCATATATTTT. Translated: CASSPSVYPPAGNTIYF.

V usage is TRBV7-3 and J usage is TRBJ1-5, with D perhaps matching TRBD1 (5 bases). Germline-derived CDR1 and CDR2 are SGHTA and FQGTGA. The CDR3 totals 13 residues. Deletions cut 5 bases from V and 3 bases from J, with 8 bases between. This chain's CDR3 is CASSATVNQPQHF. The DNA for the CDR3 is TGTGCCAGCAGCGCGACAGTCAATCAGCCCCAGCATTTT.

V gene TRBV13 combines with J gene TRBJ2-4; 9 nucleotides align to TRBD1. This CDR3 region has 14 residues. V lost 4 bases to trimming and J lost 6 bases; unmatched junction nucleotides: 4. Germline V gene lookup returns CDR1 PRHDT and CDR2 FYEKMQ (reference sequence). CDR3 coding DNA: TGTGCCAGCAGCTCCCCGGACAGGGGAAACATTCAGTACTTC. It codes for CASSSPDRGNIQYF.

The chain links TRBV10-2 to TRBJ2-1, with D possibly TRBD1 on 6 matching bases. The CDR3 totals 16 residues. With 2 bases removed from V and 2 bases from J, the gap between germline ends came to 13 bases. Germline V gives CDR1 WSHSY, CDR2 SAAADI. The CDR3 nucleotides read TGCGCCAGCAGTGAGCGAGGAAGGACAGCCTACAATGAGCAGTTCTTC. As protein: CASSERGRTAYNEQFF.

The rearrangement joins TRBV18 to TRBJ1-3; 9 nucleotides match TRBD1. This CDR3 is 13 amino acids long. V trimming: 6 bases; J trimming: 6 bases; junction bases outside the gene matches: 3. The germline V gene has CDR1 KGHSH and CDR2 LQKENI. The CDR3 is CASSTGGSNTIYF. The DNA of the CDR3 is TGTGCCAGCTCGACAGGGGGGTCAAACACCATATATTTT.

This chain uses TRBV18 with TRBJ2-3, with 10 bases aligning to TRBD2. Germline V CDR1 and CDR2: KGHSH, LQKENI. This CDR3 contains 15 residues. With 4 bases clipped from V and 5 bases from J, the junction kept 6 bases outside the gene matches. The CDR3 region has the DNA TGTGCCAGCTCACAAAGCGGGGGGGCCGTAGATACGCAGTATTTT. Its translation is CASSQSGGAVDTQYF.

This clone is a singleton in its sample. The V gene is TRBV4-2, the J gene TRBJ2-3; the match to TRBD2 covers 9 bases. This CDR3 is 16 amino acids long. Germline loops: CDR1 LGHNA, CDR2 YNFKEQ. V lost 0 bases, J lost 8 bases, and 9 bases stayed unmatched. The CDR3 DNA sequence: TGTGCCAGCAGCCAAGATCAGGGCGGGGGGGTAGGTACGCAGTATTTT. Translated: CASSQDQGGGVGTQYF.